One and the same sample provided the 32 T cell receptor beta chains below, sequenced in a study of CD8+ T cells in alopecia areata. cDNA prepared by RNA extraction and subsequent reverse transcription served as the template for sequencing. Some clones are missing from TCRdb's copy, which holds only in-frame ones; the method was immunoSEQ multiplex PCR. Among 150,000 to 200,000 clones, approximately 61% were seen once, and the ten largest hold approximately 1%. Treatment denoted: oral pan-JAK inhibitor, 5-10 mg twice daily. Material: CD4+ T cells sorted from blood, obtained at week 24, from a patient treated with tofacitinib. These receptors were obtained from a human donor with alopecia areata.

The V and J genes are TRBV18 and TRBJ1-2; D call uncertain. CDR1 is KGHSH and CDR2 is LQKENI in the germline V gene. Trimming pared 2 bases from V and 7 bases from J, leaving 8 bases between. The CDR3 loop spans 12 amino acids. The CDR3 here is CASSPGVSGYTF. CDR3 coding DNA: TGTGCCAGCTCACCAGGTGTTAGTGGCTACACCTTC.

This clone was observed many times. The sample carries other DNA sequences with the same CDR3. The CDR3, as DNA: TGCGCCAGCTCGGGGGGCGATGAGCAGTTCTTC. Protein sequence: CASSGGDEQFF. The chain links TRBV10-2 to TRBJ2-1; possibly TRBD2 for D (7 bases). V was clipped by 8 bases and J by 8 bases, with 10 bases between them. Per germline, CDR1 WSHSY and CDR2 SAAADI. The CDR3 contains 11 residues.

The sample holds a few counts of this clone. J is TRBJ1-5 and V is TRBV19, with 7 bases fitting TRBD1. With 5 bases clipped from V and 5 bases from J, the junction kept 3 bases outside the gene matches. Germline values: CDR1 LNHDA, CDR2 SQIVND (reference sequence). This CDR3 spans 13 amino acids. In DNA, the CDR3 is TGTGCCAGTAGTCCCAGGGGGGATCAGCCCCAGCATTTT. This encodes CASSPRGDQPQHF. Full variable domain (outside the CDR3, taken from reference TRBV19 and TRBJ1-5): DGGITQSPKYLFRKEGQNVTLSCEQNLNHDAMYWYRQDPGQGLRLIYYSQIVNDFQKGDIAEGYSVSREKKESFPLTVTSAQKNPTAFYLCASSPRGDQPQHFGDGTRLSIL.

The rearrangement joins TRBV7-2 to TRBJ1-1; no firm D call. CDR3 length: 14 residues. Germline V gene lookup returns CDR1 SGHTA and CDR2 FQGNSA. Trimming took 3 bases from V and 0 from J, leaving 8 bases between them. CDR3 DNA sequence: TGTGCCAGCAGCTTTCGGGCAGTGAACACTGAAGCTTTCTTT. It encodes CASSFRAVNTEAFF. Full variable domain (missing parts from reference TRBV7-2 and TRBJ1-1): GAGVSQSPSNKVTEKGKDVELRCDPISGHTALYWYRQSLGQGLEFLIYFQGNSAPDKSGLPSDRFSAERTGGSVSTLTIQRTQQEDSAVYLCASSFRAVNTEAFFGQGTRLTVV.

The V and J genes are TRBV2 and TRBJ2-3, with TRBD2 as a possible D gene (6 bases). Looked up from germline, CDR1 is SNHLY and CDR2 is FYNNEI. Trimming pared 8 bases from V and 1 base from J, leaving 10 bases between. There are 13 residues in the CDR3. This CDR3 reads CASGTGGTDTQYF. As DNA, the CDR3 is TGTGCCAGCGGCACGGGGGGCACAGATACGCAGTATTTT.

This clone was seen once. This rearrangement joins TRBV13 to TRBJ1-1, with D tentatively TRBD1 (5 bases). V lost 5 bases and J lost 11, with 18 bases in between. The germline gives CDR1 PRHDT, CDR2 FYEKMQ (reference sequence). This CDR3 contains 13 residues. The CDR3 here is CASSLVGEGTAFF. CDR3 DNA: TGTGCCAGCAGCCTCGTGGGGGAGGGAACGGCTTTCTTT.

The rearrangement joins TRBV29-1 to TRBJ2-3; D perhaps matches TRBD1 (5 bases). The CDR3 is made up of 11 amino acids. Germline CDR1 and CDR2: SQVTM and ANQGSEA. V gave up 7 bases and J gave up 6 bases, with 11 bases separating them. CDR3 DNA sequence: TGCAGCGGGACCACAGGTGATACGCAGTATTTT. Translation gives CSGTTGDTQYF.

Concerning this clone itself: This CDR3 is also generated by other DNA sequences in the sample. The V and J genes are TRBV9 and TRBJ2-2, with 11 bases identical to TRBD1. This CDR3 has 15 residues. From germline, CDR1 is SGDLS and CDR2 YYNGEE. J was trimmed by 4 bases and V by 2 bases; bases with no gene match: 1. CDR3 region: CASSVGQGVTGELFF. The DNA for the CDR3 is TGTGCCAGCAGCGTGGGACAGGGGGTCACCGGGGAGCTGTTTTTT.

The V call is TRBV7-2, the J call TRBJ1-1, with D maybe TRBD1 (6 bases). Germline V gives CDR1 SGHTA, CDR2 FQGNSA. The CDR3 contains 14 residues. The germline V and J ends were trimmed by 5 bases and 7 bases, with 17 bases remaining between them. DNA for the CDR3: TGTGCCAGCAGCCCATCACCACAGGGTTATGAAGCTTTCTTT. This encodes CASSPSPQGYEAFF. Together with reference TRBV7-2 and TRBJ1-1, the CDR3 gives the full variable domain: GAGVSQSPSNKVTEKGKDVELRCDPISGHTALYWYRQSLGQGLEFLIYFQGNSAPDKSGLPSDRFSAERTGGSVSTLTIQRTQQEDSAVYLCASSPSPQGYEAFFGQGTRLTVV.

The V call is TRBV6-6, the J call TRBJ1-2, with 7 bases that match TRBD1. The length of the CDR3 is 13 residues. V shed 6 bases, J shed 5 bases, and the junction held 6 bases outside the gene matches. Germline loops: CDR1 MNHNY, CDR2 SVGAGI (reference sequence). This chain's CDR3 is CASSPPGQYGYTF. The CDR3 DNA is TGTGCCAGCAGCCCCCCGGGACAGTATGGCTACACCTTC.

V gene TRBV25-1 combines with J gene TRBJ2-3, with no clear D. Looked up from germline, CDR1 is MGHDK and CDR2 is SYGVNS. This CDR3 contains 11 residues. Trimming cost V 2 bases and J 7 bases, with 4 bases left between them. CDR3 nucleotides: TGTGCCAGCAGTGAAAGCTATACGCAGTATTTT. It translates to CASSESYTQYF.

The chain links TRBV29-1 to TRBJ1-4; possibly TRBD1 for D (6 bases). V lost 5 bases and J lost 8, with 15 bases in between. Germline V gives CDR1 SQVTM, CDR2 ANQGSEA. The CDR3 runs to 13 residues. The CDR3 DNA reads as TGCAGCGTTAGCCTTACAGGGAACGAAAAACTGTTTTTT. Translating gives CSVSLTGNEKLFF. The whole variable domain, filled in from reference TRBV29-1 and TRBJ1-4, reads SAVISQKPSRDICQRGTSLTIQCQVDSQVTMMFWYRQQPGQSLTLIATANQGSEATYESGFVIDKFPISRPNLTFSTLTVSNMSPEDSSIYLCSVSLTGNEKLFFGSGTQLSVL.

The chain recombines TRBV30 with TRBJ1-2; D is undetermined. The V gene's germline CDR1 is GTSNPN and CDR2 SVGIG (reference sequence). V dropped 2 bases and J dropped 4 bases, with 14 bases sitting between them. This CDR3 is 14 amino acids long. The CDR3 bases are TGTGCCTGGAGTCCAGGTCATTCAAGCTATGGCTACACCTTC. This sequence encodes CAWSPGHSSYGYTF.

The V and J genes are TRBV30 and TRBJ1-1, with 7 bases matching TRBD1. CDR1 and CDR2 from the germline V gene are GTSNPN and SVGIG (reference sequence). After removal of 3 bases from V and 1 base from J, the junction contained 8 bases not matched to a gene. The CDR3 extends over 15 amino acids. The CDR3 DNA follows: TGTGCCTGGAGGGAAACAGGGGCAAAGAACACTGAAGCTTTCTTT. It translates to CAWRETGAKNTEAFF. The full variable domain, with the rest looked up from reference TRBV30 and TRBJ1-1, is SQTIHQWPATLVQPVGSPLSLECTVEGTSNPNLYWYRQAAGRGLQLLFYSVGIGQISSEVPQNLSASRPQDRQFILSSKKLLLSDSGFYLCAWRETGAKNTEAFFGQGTRLTVV.

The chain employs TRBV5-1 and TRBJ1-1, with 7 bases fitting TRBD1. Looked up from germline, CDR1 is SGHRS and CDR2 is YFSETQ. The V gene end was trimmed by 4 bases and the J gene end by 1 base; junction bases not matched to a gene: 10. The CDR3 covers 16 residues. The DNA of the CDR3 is TGCGCCAGCAGCCCCGGGACAGTTATTCCGAACACTGAAGCTTTCTTT. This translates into CASSPGTVIPNTEAFF.

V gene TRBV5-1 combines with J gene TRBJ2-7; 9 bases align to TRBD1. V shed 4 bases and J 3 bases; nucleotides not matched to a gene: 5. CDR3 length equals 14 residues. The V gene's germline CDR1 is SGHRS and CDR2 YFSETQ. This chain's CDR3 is CASSPDRGNYEQYF. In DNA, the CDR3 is TGCGCCAGCAGCCCGGACAGGGGCAACTACGAGCAGTACTTC.

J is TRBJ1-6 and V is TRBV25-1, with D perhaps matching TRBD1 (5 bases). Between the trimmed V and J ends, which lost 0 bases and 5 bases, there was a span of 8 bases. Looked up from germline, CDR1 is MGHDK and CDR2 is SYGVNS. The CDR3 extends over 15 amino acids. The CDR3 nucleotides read TGTGCCAGCAGTGAATATGGGGGAAATAATTCACCCCTCCACTTT. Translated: CASSEYGGNNSPLHF.

CDR3 in amino acids: CATRGQAGQPQHF. The CDR3 bases are TGTGCCACCAGGGGACAGGCGGGTCAGCCCCAGCATTTT. The V gene is TRBV15, the J gene TRBJ1-5, with TRBD1 identical over 8 bases. V shed 6 bases, J shed 6 bases, and the junction held 4 bases outside the gene matches. Germline CDR1 is LNHNV and CDR2 is YYDKDF (reference sequence). The CDR3 is 13 residues long.

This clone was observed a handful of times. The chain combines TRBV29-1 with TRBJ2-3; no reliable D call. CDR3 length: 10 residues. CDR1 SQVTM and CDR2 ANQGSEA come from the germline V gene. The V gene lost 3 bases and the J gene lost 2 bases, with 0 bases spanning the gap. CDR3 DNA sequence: TGCAGCGTTGACACAGATACGCAGTATTTT. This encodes CSVDTDTQYF.

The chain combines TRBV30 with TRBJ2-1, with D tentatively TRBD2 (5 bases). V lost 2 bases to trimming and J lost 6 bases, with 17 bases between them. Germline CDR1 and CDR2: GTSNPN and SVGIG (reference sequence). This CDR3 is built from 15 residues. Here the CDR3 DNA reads TGTGCCTGGAGTTTCCAACCCACCGCGGGCAATGAGCAGTTCTTC. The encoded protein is CAWSFQPTAGNEQFF.

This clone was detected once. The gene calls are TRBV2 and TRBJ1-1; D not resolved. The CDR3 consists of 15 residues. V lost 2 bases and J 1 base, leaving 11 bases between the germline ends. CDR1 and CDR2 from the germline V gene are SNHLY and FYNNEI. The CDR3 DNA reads TGTGCCAGCAGTGAACCCCCGGGATGGAACACTGAAGCTTTCTTT. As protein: CASSEPPGWNTEAFF.

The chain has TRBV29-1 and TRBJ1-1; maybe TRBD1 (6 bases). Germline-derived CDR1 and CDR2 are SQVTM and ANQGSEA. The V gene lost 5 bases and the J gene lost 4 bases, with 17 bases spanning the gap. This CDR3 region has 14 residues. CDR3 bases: TGCAGCGTTACCCGACAGGTTGATATCACTGAAGCTTTCTTT. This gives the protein CSVTRQVDITEAFF.

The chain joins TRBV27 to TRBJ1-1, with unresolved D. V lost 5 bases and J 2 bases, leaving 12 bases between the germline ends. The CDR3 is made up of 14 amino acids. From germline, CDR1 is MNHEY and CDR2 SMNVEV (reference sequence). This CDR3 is CASSTGLANTEAFF. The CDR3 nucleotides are TGTGCCAGCAGTACCGGACTCGCCAACACTGAAGCTTTCTTT.

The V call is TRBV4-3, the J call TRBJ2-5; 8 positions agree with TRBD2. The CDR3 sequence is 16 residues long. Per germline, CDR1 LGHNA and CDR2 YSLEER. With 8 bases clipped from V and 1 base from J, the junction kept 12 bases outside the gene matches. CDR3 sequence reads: CASRSILAGGQETQYF. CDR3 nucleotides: TGCGCCAGCCGTTCAATCCTGGCGGGGGGCCAAGAGACCCAGTACTTC.

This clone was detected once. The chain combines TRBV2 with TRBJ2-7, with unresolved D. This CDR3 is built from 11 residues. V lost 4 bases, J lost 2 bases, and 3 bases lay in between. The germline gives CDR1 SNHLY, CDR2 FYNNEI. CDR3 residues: CASSGTYEQYF. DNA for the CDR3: TGTGCCAGCAGTGGGACCTACGAGCAGTACTTC.

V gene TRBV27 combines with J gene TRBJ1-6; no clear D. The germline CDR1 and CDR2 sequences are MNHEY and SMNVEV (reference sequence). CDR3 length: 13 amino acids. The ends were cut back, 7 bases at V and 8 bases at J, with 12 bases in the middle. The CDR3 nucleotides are TGTGCCAGCACCCTCGACCGGTATTCACCCCTCCACTTT. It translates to CASTLDRYSPLHF.

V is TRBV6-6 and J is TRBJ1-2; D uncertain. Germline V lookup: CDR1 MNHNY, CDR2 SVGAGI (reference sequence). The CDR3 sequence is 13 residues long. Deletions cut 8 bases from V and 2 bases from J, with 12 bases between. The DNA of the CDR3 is TGTGCCAGCTGTCCTGCTGGGAACTATGGCTACACCTTC. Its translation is CASCPAGNYGYTF.

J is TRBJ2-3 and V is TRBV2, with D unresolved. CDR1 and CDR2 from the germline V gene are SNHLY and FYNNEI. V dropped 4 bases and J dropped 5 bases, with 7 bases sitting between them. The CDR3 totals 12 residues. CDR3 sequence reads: CASSVERDTQYF. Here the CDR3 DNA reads TGTGCCAGCAGTGTAGAAAGAGATACGCAGTATTTT.

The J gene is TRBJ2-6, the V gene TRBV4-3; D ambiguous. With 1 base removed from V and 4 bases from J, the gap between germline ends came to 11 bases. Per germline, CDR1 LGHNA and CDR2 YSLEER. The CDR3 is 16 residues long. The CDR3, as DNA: TGCGCCAGCAGCCAAGGCGTAGTCGGAGGGGCCAACGTCCTGACTTTC. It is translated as CASSQGVVGGANVLTF.

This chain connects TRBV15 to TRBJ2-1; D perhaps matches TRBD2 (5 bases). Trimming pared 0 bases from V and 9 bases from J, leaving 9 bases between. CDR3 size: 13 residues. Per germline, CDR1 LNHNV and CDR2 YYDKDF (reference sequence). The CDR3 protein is CATSRDLEGEQFF. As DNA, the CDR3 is TGTGCCACCAGCAGAGATTTAGAGGGTGAGCAGTTCTTC.

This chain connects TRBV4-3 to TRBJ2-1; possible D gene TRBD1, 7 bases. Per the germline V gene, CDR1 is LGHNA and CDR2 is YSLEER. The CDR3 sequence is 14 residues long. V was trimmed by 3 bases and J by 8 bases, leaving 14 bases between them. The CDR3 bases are TGCGCCAGCAGCCAGTCCGCAGGGGGGTATGAGCAGTTCTTC. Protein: CASSQSAGGYEQFF.

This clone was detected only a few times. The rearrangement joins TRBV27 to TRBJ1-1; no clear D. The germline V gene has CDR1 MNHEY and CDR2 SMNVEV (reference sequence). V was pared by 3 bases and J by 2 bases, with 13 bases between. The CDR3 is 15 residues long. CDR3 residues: CASSFGAFLNTEAFF. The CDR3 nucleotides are TGTGCCAGCAGTTTCGGCGCATTCCTAAACACTGAAGCTTTCTTT.